The entry below describes one T cell receptor (beta chain). This CDR3 contains 15 residues. The V gene's germline CDR1 is MNHEY and CDR2 SVGEGT. Trimming pared 5 bases from V and 0 bases from J, leaving 12 bases between. Everyone who took part was roughly 18 to 90 years old, and they came from roughly 25 US areas. What the recovered Cohort 3 donors had was two negative PCRs, clearance, or symptom resolution. The data were obtained in a study of blood T cell repertoires in COVID-19. Study information: The analysed material was cDNA or gDNA that came from T cells, B-cell-depleted T cells, or PBMCs.

In the original analysis: Amplification of reference gene primers was used by the study to estimate nucleated cell counts. Sequencing used immunoSEQ multiplex PCR; TCRdb keeps in-frame clones, though not all of them. V and J calls and clone size are those listed in that table; D and trimming were worked out from the DNA. Altogether roughly 330,000 clones are present, over 75% being singletons, with the ten largest covering 5%. This receptor was identified in a man under 40 who had recovered from COVID-19. V and J are TRBV6-2 or TRBV6-3 and TRBJ2-3, with D possibly TRBD2 on 5 matching bases. Sequenced input: PBMCs or T cells enriched from blood (not recorded which). CDR3 DNA sequence: TGTGCCAGCAGTCCGGGGTTTTCGAGCACAGATACGCAGTATTTT. This codes for CASSPGFSSTDTQYF.